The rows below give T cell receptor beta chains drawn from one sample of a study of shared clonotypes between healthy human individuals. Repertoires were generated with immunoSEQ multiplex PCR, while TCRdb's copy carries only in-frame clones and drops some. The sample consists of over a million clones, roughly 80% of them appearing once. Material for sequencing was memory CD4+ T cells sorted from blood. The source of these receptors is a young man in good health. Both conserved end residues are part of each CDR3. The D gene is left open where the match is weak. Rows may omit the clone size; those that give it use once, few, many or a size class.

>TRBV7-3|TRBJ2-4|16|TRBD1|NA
TGTGCCAGCAGCGGGGGACAGGTGTTAGCCAAAAACATTCAGTACTTC
CASSGGQVLAKNIQYF
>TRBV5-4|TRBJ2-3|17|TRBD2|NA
TGTGCCAGCAGCTATAGCGGGAGGGCCCTCGGGACAGATACGCAGTATTTT
CASSYSGRALGTDTQYF
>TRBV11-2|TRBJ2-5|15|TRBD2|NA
TGTGCCAGCAGCTTAGCGCATGGGGAGGGAGAGACCCAGTACTTC
CASSLAHGEGETQYF
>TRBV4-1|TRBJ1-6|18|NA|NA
TGCGCCAGCAGCCAAGATGGTGTTGGGGCAGGAGCCTATTCACCCCTCCACTTT
CASSQDGVGAGAYSPLHF
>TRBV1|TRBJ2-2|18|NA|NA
TGCACCAGCAGCCAAGACCCCGGGCCTAGCGGGAGGACCGGGGAGCTGTTTTTT
CTSSQDPGPSGRTGELFF
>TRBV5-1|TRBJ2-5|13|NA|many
TGCGCCAGCAGCTTGGTCGGGGTAGAGACCCAGTACTTC
CASSLVGVETQYF
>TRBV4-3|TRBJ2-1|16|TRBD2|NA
TGCGCCAGCAGCCAAGATCGCGCTAGCGGAAACAATGAGCAGTTCTTC
CASSQDRASGNNEQFF
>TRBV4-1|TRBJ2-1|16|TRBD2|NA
TGCGCCAGCAGCCAAATCATACTAGCGGGACAGAATGAGCAGTTCTTC
CASSQIILAGQNEQFF
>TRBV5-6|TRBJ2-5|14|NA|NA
TGTGCCAGCAGCACAGGGTATTCTGGAGAGACCCAGTACTTC
CASSTGYSGETQYF
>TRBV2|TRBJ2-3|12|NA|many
TGTGCCATCATGGGTGGTTCAGATACGCAGTATTTT
CAIMGGSDTQYF
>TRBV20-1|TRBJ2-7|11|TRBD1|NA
TGCAGTGCTAACAGGGGCAACGAGCAGTACTTC
CSANRGNEQYF